One sample yielded the 5 T cell receptor beta chains listed below, sequenced in a study of blood T cell repertoires in COVID-19. Profiled with immunoSEQ multiplex PCR; TCRdb holds only in-frame clones, not every one. The data show 100,000 to 150,000 clones, with around 76% seen just once and about 6.3% held by the top ten. The sample taken for sequencing was peripheral blood. All receptors come from a man older than 75 with COVID-19, enrolled during active disease.

This clone has just one count. The chain employs TRBV19 and TRBJ2-7, with a tentative D call TRBD2 (6 bases). Trimming left V 5 bases short and J 2 bases short, with 16 bases between. Germline V gene sequence: CDR1 LNHDA, CDR2 SQIVND (reference sequence). CDR3 length equals 15 residues. CDR3 sequence: CASSAGTEAPYEQYF. In DNA, the CDR3 is TGTGCCAGTAGTGCCGGGACTGAAGCCCCCTACGAGCAGTACTTC.

This rearrangement joins TRBV11-2 to TRBJ2-1; 9 nucleotides align to TRBD1. The J segment lost 3 bases and the V segment lost 5 bases, leaving 5 bases of the junction unmatched. The CDR3 sequence is 15 residues long. CDR1 is SGHAT and CDR2 is FQNNGV in the germline V gene. CDR3 in amino acids: CASSPGQGLYNEQFF. The CDR3 bases are TGTGCCAGCAGCCCGGGACAGGGTCTCTACAATGAGCAGTTCTTC.

The rearrangement uses TRBV11-3 and TRBJ2-3; 9 nucleotides match TRBD2. The germline V gene encodes CDR1 SGHNT and CDR2 YENEEA. CDR3 length: 16 amino acids. J lost 2 bases, V lost 5 bases, and 8 bases had no gene match. CDR3 residues: CASSAGLATNTDTQYF. In nucleotides, the CDR3 is TGTGCCAGCAGCGCCGGACTAGCGACAAACACAGATACGCAGTATTTT.

This clone was found once. This rearrangement joins TRBV10-3 to TRBJ2-7, with 9 bases lining up with TRBD1. Trimming cost V 6 bases and J 5 bases; bases outside gene matches: 8. This CDR3 contains 14 residues. Germline values: CDR1 ENHRY, CDR2 SYGVKD. This chain's CDR3 is CAIRPGQGTHEQYF. CDR3 nucleotide sequence: TGTGCCATCAGGCCGGGACAGGGTACCCACGAGCAGTACTTC.

This chain joins TRBV7-9 and TRBJ2-7, with no clear D. The CDR3 totals 12 residues. Germline assignment: CDR1 SEHNR and CDR2 FQNEAQ (reference sequence). V was cut by 4 bases and J by 5 bases, with 9 bases left in between. The CDR3 region has the DNA TGTGCCAGCAGCTCCTTCTCAGACGAGCAGTACTTC. It codes for CASSSFSDEQYF.